These T cell receptor beta chains were read from a single sample in a study of cytomegalovirus exposure and HLA in healthy donors. Repertoires were generated with immunoSEQ multiplex PCR, while TCRdb's copy carries only in-frame clones and drops some. The sample shows 150,000 or so clones, under 85% of them seen only once. Sequencing was carried out using PBMCs. The receptors come from a man aged 50 to 60 in good health and CMV-seropositive. Each CDR3 is given with its conserved first and last residue. A D gene is named only where the DNA matches it firmly. Size tells how often a clone was seen (once, few, many) or the class of an expanded clone, and some rows leave it out.

TRBJ2-1 | TRBD2 | TRBV5-1 | NA | TGCGCCAGCAGTTCGGGACTAGCGGGGGGGTCGCACAATGAGCAGTTCTTC | CASSSGLAGGSHNEQFF
TRBJ2-2 | TRBD1 | TRBV6-1 | NA | TGTGCCAGTACAGGGGGCGTCGGCACCGGGGAGCTGTTTTTT | CASTGGVGTGELFF
TRBJ2-5 | TRBD2 | TRBV5-4 | NA | TGTGCCAGCAGCTTGGAAGCGGGGGCGTTACAAGAGACCCAGTACTTC | CASSLEAGALQETQYF
TRBJ2-1 | TRBD1 | TRBV4-1 | NA | TGCGCCAGCAGCCGAGGGGGAGGGACAGGGAGAAAGAATGAGCAGTTCTTC | CASSRGGGTGRKNEQFF
TRBJ2-1 | TRBD2 | TRBV6-5 | NA | TGTGCCAGCAGTTCACTAGCGGGTAGCTCCTACAATGAGCAGTTCTTC | CASSSLAGSSYNEQFF
TRBJ2-1 | TRBD2 | TRBV10-3 | NA | TGTGCCATCAGTGGAGGGACTAGCGGGAGTAACGAGCAGTTCTTC | CAISGGTSGSNEQFF
TRBJ2-3 | TRBD2 | TRBV4-2 | NA | TGTGCCAGCAGCCAAGAGAGCGCTAGCGGGGGGATCCCCACAGATACGCAGTATTTT | CASSQESASGGIPTDTQYF
TRBJ1-2 | NA | TRBV5-1 | NA | TGCGCCAGCAGCTTGGGTGGTAGGGGTGAAGGCTACACCTTC | CASSLGGRGEGYTF
TRBJ2-2 | NA | TRBV11-1 | NA | TGTGCCAGCAGCTTTGCGGGGACCGGGGAGCTGTTTTTT | CASSFAGTGELFF
TRBJ1-2 | NA | TRBV28 | NA | TGTGCCAGCAGGGGCAATATAGGGGGGGATGGCTACACCTTC | CASRGNIGGDGYTF
TRBJ1-5 | TRBD1 | TRBV15 | NA | TGTGCCACCAGCGGAACAGGGGGCTTCGATAATCAGCCCCAGCATTTT | CATSGTGGFDNQPQHF
TRBJ2-3 | TRBD1 | TRBV29-1 | NA | TGCAGCGTTGATACAGGGGTAGATACGCAGTATTTT | CSVDTGVDTQYF
TRBJ2-7 | NA | TRBV13 | NA | TGTGCCAGCAGCTTAGGGGTGGCGGCGGGGGCTTCCTACGAGCAGTACTTC | CASSLGVAAGASYEQYF
TRBJ2-7 | TRBD1 | TRBV7-2 | once | TGTGCCAGCAGCTTGACAGGGGACCCCTACGAGCAGTACTTC | CASSLTGDPYEQYF
TRBJ2-5 | NA | TRBV7-9 | NA | TGTGCCAGCAGCTTTGTCCAGGGTCAGACCCAGTACTTC | CASSFVQGQTQYF
TRBJ2-1 | TRBD2 | TRBV5-1 | NA | TGCGCCAGCAGCCCCAGGCGGGCTAGCGGGATCCTCACTACCTACAATGAGCAGTTCTTC | CASSPRRASGILTTYNEQFF
TRBJ1-4 | NA | TRBV10-3 | NA | TGTGCCATCAGTGGACAGACTAATGAAAAACTGTTTTTT | CAISGQTNEKLFF
TRBJ2-7 | TRBD1 | TRBV9 | NA | TGTGCCAGCAGCGTCGGACAGGGTATCTACGAGCAGTACTTC | CASSVGQGIYEQYF
TRBJ2-7 | NA | TRBV28 | NA | TGTGCCAGCAGCAGACCCGGGGGGCCCGGGAACGAGCAGTACTTC | CASSRPGGPGNEQYF
TRBJ1-1 | NA | TRBV29-1 | NA | TGCAGCGTTGAACGTGGGAGCACTGAAGCTTTCTTT | CSVERGSTEAFF
TRBJ1-4 | TRBD1 | TRBV5-4 | NA | TGTGCCAGCAGCTGGGGGACAGGGGGGACTAATGAAAAACTGTTTTTT | CASSWGTGGTNEKLFF
TRBJ2-2 | TRBD2 | TRBV6-5 | NA | TGTGCCAGCAGACCAGCGGGAGGAGGAACCGGGGAGCTGTTTTTT | CASRPAGGGTGELFF
TRBJ2-5 | NA | TRBV2 | NA | TGTGCCAGCACTGGGGATGGGACTGGACAAGAGACCCAGTACTTC | CASTGDGTGQETQYF
TRBJ2-7 | TRBD1 | TRBV7-2 | NA | TGTGCCGGCAGCTTAGTGACAGGGTCCTACGAGCAGTACTTC | CAGSLVTGSYEQYF
TRBJ1-4 | TRBD1 | TRBV28 | NA | TGTGCCAGCAGTCCGGGACAGCAAAATGAAAAACTGTTTTTT | CASSPGQQNEKLFF
TRBJ1-3 | NA | TRBV30 | NA | TGTGCCTGGAGTGCAGGGGCCGTCTCTGGAAACACCATATATTTT | CAWSAGAVSGNTIYF
TRBJ1-6 | TRBD1 | TRBV5-1 | NA | TGCGCCAGCAGCCGACAGGGAGGAAATTCACCCCTCCACTTT | CASSRQGGNSPLHF
TRBJ2-4 | NA | TRBV6-5 | NA | TGTGCCAGCAGTTACTCGATTCGCCACATCAAAAACATTCAGTACTTC | CASSYSIRHIKNIQYF
TRBJ2-4 | NA | TRBV19 | NA | TGTGCCAGTAGCATTAGGGGCCTTGAAGCCAAAAACATTCAGTACTTC | CASSIRGLEAKNIQYF
TRBJ2-5 | NA | TRBV2 | few | TGTGCCAGCGTAAGAGACCCCGTCGGGGCCCAGTACTTC | CASVRDPVGAQYF
TRBJ1-2 | NA | TRBV19 | NA | TGTGCCAGTAGTATCGCACAGGCCTATGGCTACACCTTC | CASSIAQAYGYTF
TRBJ2-7 | NA | TRBV11-2 | NA | TGTGTCAGCAGCTTAAGGGAGGTATCCGGACTGTTCTACGAGCAGTACTTC | CVSSLREVSGLFYEQYF
TRBJ2-5 | TRBD2 | TRBV7-2 | NA | TGTGCCAGCAGCTTTCAAGCGGGGGGGCAAGAGACCCAGTACTTC | CASSFQAGGQETQYF
TRBJ2-7 | NA | TRBV27 | NA | TGTGCCAGCAGTTCGACTACCTACGAGCAGTACTTC | CASSSTTYEQYF
TRBJ2-5 | NA | TRBV10-3 | NA | TGTGCCATCAGTGAGGGGCTGGAGACCCAGTACTTC | CAISEGLETQYF
TRBJ2-1 | TRBD2 | TRBV28 | NA | TGTGCCAACCCCCACCCTAGCGGGAGCGACAATGAGCAGTTCTTC | CANPHPSGSDNEQFF
TRBJ1-1 | NA | TRBV6-5 | NA | TGTGCCAGCAGTTACCGTGGGGGCGTGGAGGTGAGTGAAGCTTTCTTT | CASSYRGGVEVSEAFF
TRBJ2-7 | TRBD1 | TRBV29-1 | NA | TGCAGCGTTGGCGGACAGGGGGCTGGCGAGCAGTACTTC | CSVGGQGAGEQYF
TRBJ2-3 | TRBD2 | TRBV6-6 | NA | TGTGCCAGCAGTCGGACTAGCGGGAGCCCCAATACGCAGTATTTT | CASSRTSGSPNTQYF
TRBJ1-5 | TRBD1 | TRBV19 | NA | TGTGCCAGTAGTACGACAGGGGTAGATCAGCCCCAGCATTTT | CASSTTGVDQPQHF
TRBJ2-1 | NA | TRBV30 | once | TGTGCCTGGAGTGGAGGGGGTGAGCAGTTCTTC | CAWSGGGEQFF
TRBJ2-7 | TRBD2 | TRBV5-1 | NA | TGCGCCAGCAGCTCTAGCGGGAGCGAGCAGTACTTC | CASSSSGSEQYF
TRBJ2-5 | TRBD2 | TRBV10-1 | once | TGCGCCAGCAGTGAGGCGGGACTAGCGGGAGTTGAGGAGACCCAGTACTTC | CASSEAGLAGVEETQYF
TRBJ2-1 | NA | TRBV19 | NA | TGTGCCAGTAGTATATTAGCTCTCGCCTACAATGAGCAGTTCTTC | CASSILALAYNEQFF
TRBJ1-1 | NA | TRBV6-1 | NA | TGTGCCAGCATAGAGTTTCAGGGCGTAGCTGAAGCTTTCTTT | CASIEFQGVAEAFF
TRBJ1-2 | NA | TRBV2 | NA | TGTGCCAGCAGTCTGGGGCAGGGCAATGGCTACACCTTC | CASSLGQGNGYTF